One and the same sample provided the 32 T cell receptor beta chains below, sequenced in a study of CD8 T cells in ankylosing spondylitis. TCRdb reprocessed the 5' RACE reads with MiXCR, giving one entry per CDR3 protein. The sample shows more than 150,000 distinct CDR3 sequences, about 20% of them seen only once. Sample: blood, either unsorted or a sorted T cell fraction (not recorded which). The receptors were sampled from a male donor aged 10-35 years with ankylosing spondylitis or in good health (not recorded which).

This clonotype was recorded at least ten times. The CDR3 nucleotides read TGTGCCACCAGCACCAGACAGGGTTGGACTGAAGCTTTCTTT. Translated: CATSTRQGWTEAFF. This sequence joins TRBV15 and TRBJ1-1, with 7 bases aligning to TRBD1. After removal of 4 bases from V and 5 bases from J, the junction contained 7 bases not matched to a gene. The germline CDR1 and CDR2 sequences are LNHNV and YYDKDF (reference sequence). The CDR3 runs 14 residues. Supplemented by reference TRBV15 and TRBJ1-1, the full variable domain reads DAMVIQNPRYQVTQFGKPVTLSCSQTLNHNVMYWYQQKSSQAPKLLFHYYDKDFNNEADTPDNFQSRRPNTSFCFLDIRSPGLGDTAMYLCATSTRQGWTEAFFGQGTRLTVV.

In this sample, this clonotype turned up many times. The chain joins TRBV7-9 to TRBJ2-3; TRBD2 aligns across 7 bases. The CDR3 has 14 residues. In germline, CDR1 is SEHNR, CDR2 FQNEAQ (reference sequence). V lost 8 bases, J lost 0 bases, and 5 bases stayed unmatched. CDR3 nucleotide sequence: TGTGCCAGCGGGAGCGGGATTAGCACAGATACGCAGTATTTT. Its protein product is CASGSGISTDTQYF.

This clonotype was counted at least ten times. The V call is TRBV7-8, the J call TRBJ2-2, with 9 positions matching TRBD1. CDR1 and CDR2 from the germline V gene are SGHVS and FQNEAQ. V was pared by 11 bases and J by 4 bases, with 14 bases of the junction left unmatched. The CDR3 runs 16 residues. The chain's CDR3 is CASGDEQGASTGELFF. The CDR3 coding sequence is TGTGCCTCTGGGGACGAACAGGGGGCCAGCACCGGGGAGCTGTTTTTT.

This clonotype was seen ten or more times. V gene TRBV5-5 combines with J gene TRBJ2-3, with 7 bases identical to TRBD2. This CDR3 has 15 residues. In germline, CDR1 is SGHKS, CDR2 YYEKEE (reference sequence). Unmatched junction bases numbered 6, after V lost 3 bases and J lost 2 bases. CDR3 nucleotides: TGTGCCAGCAGCTGGTCGGGAGGAACCACAGATACGCAGTATTTT. Translating it yields CASSWSGGTTDTQYF.

This clonotype was observed at least ten times. V usage is TRBV27 and J usage is TRBJ1-2; D is unresolved. V lost 2 bases and J 5 bases, leaving 9 bases between the germline ends. Germline V lookup: CDR1 MNHEY, CDR2 SMNVEV (reference sequence). The CDR3 runs to 13 residues. Written as DNA, the CDR3 is TGTGCCAGCAGTTTAAGCGCCCTGTATGGCTACACCTTC. Encoded protein: CASSLSALYGYTF.

This clonotype was counted ten times or more. The chain uses TRBV15 and TRBJ2-1; a weak D match, TRBD2 (6 bases). The CDR3 spans 12 residues. Germline V lookup: CDR1 LNHNV, CDR2 YYDKDF (reference sequence). The V and J ends lost 2 bases and 9 bases respectively, with 8 bases between them. The CDR3 region has the DNA TGTGCCACCAGCAGACAGGAGGGTGAGCAGTTCTTC. The encoded protein is CATSRQEGEQFF.

The chain employs TRBV27 and TRBJ2-7, with D possibly being TRBD1 (6 bases). The germline V gene has CDR1 MNHEY and CDR2 SMNVEV (reference sequence). The CDR3 runs 14 residues. V was clipped by 2 bases and J by 2 bases, with 10 bases between them. This CDR3 is CASSLNRETYEQYF. CDR3 coding DNA: TGTGCCAGCAGTTTAAACAGGGAGACCTACGAGCAGTACTTC.

This clonotype has a single count. A much larger clone differs from this one at a single base, so this may be a read error. A read error is likely, as this CDR3 ends without the conserved phenylalanine or tryptophan. The rearrangement links TRBV9 to TRBJ1-6, with 7 bases lining up with TRBD1. Trimming cost V 4 bases and J 10 bases; bases outside gene matches: 5. CDR1 is SGDLS, CDR2 YYNGEE, per germline. This CDR3 has 13 amino acids. The CDR3: CASSLGGLSPLHC. DNA of the CDR3: TGTGCCAGCAGCTTAGGGGGCCTATCACCCCTCCACTGT.

This clonotype was seen repeatedly, ten times or more. The chain uses TRBV10-2 and TRBJ2-5; D is perhaps TRBD1 (5 bases). Germline CDR1 reads WSHSY; CDR2 reads SAAADI. V was shortened by 10 bases and J by 2 bases, with 8 bases between the two germline ends. CDR3 length: 11 amino acids. The CDR3 loop is CATRTQETQYF. The CDR3 DNA reads TGCGCCACCAGGACACAAGAGACCCAGTACTTC.

This clonotype was counted ten times or more. The CDR3 loop reads CSVGQDASSYEQYF. The CDR3 region has the DNA TGCAGCGTTGGACAGGACGCTAGCTCCTACGAGCAGTACTTC. The chain uses TRBV29-1 and TRBJ2-7, with D possibly matching TRBD1 (6 bases). Germline CDR1 reads SQVTM; CDR2 reads ANQGSEA. The CDR3 runs 14 residues. V lost 4 bases, J lost 0 bases, and 13 bases lay in between.

This clonotype appeared a single time. This sequence joins TRBV20-1 and TRBJ2-5; 12 bases are shared with TRBD1. This CDR3 contains 13 residues. Looked up from germline, CDR1 is DFQATT and CDR2 is SNEGSKA (reference sequence). The trim removed 6 bases at V and 5 bases at J, leaving 4 bases unmatched. CDR3 DNA sequence: TGCAGTGCCGGGACAGGGGGCGAGGAGACCCAGTACTTC. Amino acid sequence: CSAGTGGEETQYF.

This clonotype was detected once. The chain couples TRBV29-1 to TRBJ2-2; weak D call: TRBD2 (6 bases). Between the trimmed V and J ends, which lost 4 bases and 6 bases, there was a span of 15 bases. The CDR3 runs 14 residues. The germline gives CDR1 SQVTM, CDR2 ANQGSEA. The DNA for the CDR3 is TGCAGCGTTGGGCACGGGAGTGGCGCCGGGGAGCTGTTTTTT. Protein: CSVGHGSGAGELFF.

This clonotype has ten or more counts. The chain employs TRBV5-1 and TRBJ2-1, with a weak D call TRBD2 (5 bases). Trimming left V 0 bases short and J 5 bases short, with 12 bases between. The CDR3 contains 15 residues. Per germline, CDR1 SGHRS and CDR2 YFSETQ. CDR3 residues: CASSLAGRSHNEQFF. CDR3 in DNA: TGCGCCAGCAGCTTGGCGGGAAGATCCCACAATGAGCAGTTCTTC.

The chain carries TRBV7-8 and TRBJ2-1, with D possibly TRBD1 on 6 matching bases. The CDR3 is 13 residues long. V was pared by 3 bases and J by 14 bases, with 17 bases between. The germline CDR1 and CDR2 sequences are SGHVS and FQNEAQ. CDR3 protein: CASSFDRTELEFF. The CDR3 bases are TGTGCCAGCAGCTTTGATAGGACAGAGCTAGAGTTCTTC.

This clonotype occurred many times. The chain uses TRBV11-2 and TRBJ2-3; 7 nucleotides match TRBD1. V was clipped by 5 bases and J by 0 bases; unmatched bases: 20. Germline V gene lookup returns CDR1 SGHAT and CDR2 FQNNGV. There are 20 residues in the CDR3. The CDR3 nucleotides are TGTGCCAGCAGCAACCCCTTTTTTTCCGGGACAGTAATAAGCACAGATACGCAGTATTTT. It specifies CASSNPFFSGTVISTDTQYF.

The J gene is TRBJ2-1, the V gene TRBV3-1; 14 bases are a match to TRBD2. Trimming at V came to 4 bases and at J to 7 bases, leaving 9 bases not matched to a gene. CDR1 and CDR2 from the germline V gene are LGHDT and YNNKEL (reference sequence). The length of the CDR3 is 17 residues. The CDR3 loop reads CASSPSPGLAGENEQFF. The CDR3, as DNA: TGTGCCAGCAGCCCGAGTCCGGGACTAGCGGGAGAGAATGAGCAGTTCTTC.

This clonotype has ten or more counts. This rearrangement joins TRBV25-1 to TRBJ1-2; 7 nucleotides line up with TRBD1. The germline CDR1 and CDR2 sequences are MGHDK and SYGVNS. The trim removed 5 bases at V and 2 bases at J, leaving 11 bases unmatched. CDR3 size: 16 residues. The CDR3 region is CASSLTTGAGNYGYTF. The CDR3 region has the DNA TGTGCCAGCAGTCTGACAACAGGGGCCGGGAACTATGGCTACACCTTC.

This clonotype was counted many times. V and J are TRBV9 and TRBJ1-2, with no clear D. V was trimmed by 0 bases and J by 0 bases, leaving 12 bases between them. Germline V gives CDR1 SGDLS, CDR2 YYNGEE. The CDR3 length is 16 residues. This CDR3 is CASSVESAYPNYGYTF. CDR3 nucleotide sequence: TGTGCCAGCAGCGTAGAGTCAGCCTACCCTAACTATGGCTACACCTTC.

This clonotype was observed a handful of times. The chain has TRBV29-1 and TRBJ2-1, with D tentatively TRBD1 (5 bases). Germline V lookup: CDR1 SQVTM, CDR2 ANQGSEA. Trimming shortened V by 4 bases and J by 5 bases, and 15 bases separated the two germline ends. The length of the CDR3 is 14 residues. CDR3 in amino acids: CSVGGRVSHNEQFF. The CDR3 DNA is TGCAGCGTTGGCGGCAGGGTTAGCCACAATGAGCAGTTCTTC.

This clonotype showed up many times. The chain joins TRBV15 to TRBJ2-3, with D perhaps matching TRBD2 (5 bases). Germline CDR1 is LNHNV and CDR2 is YYDKDF (reference sequence). Trimming took 1 base from V and 3 from J, leaving 14 bases between them. The CDR3 is 16 amino acids. The CDR3 spells CATSRARGLGTDTQYF. DNA for the CDR3: TGTGCCACCAGCAGAGCGCGAGGGTTGGGAACAGATACGCAGTATTTT.

This clonotype was observed at least ten times. The chain joins TRBV18 to TRBJ1-1; no definite D call. The CDR3 totals 14 residues. Germline lookup yields CDR1 KGHSH and CDR2 LQKENI. Trimming left V 3 bases short and J 1 base short, with 9 bases between. Here the CDR3 reads CASSPDSPNTEAFF. The CDR3 DNA reads TGTGCCAGCTCACCGGATTCTCCGAACACTGAAGCTTTCTTT.

The gene calls are TRBV29-1 and TRBJ2-1; D not resolved. Trimming took 8 bases from V and 7 from J, leaving 9 bases between them. The CDR3 covers 10 residues. Germline V CDR1 and CDR2: SQVTM, ANQGSEA. CDR3 protein: CSPDQNEQFF. The CDR3 nucleotides are TGCAGCCCTGACCAAAATGAGCAGTTCTTC.

Many counts were recorded for this clonotype. The V gene is TRBV11-2, the J gene TRBJ2-1; D remains unclear. The CDR3 covers 13 residues. Germline CDR1 SGHAT, CDR2 FQNNGV. V shed 4 bases and J shed 6 bases, with 10 bases lying between them. CDR3 nucleotide sequence: TGTGCCAGCAGCTCTGGGGTTTTCAATGAGCAGTTCTTC. Protein: CASSSGVFNEQFF.

This chain uses TRBV7-2 with TRBJ2-1; TRBD2 matches at 7 bases. This CDR3 is 15 amino acids long. Germline V gene data show CDR1 as SGHTA and CDR2 as FQGNSA. J lost 7 bases, V lost 2 bases, and 8 bases had no gene match. The CDR3 DNA sequence: TGTGCCAGCAGCTTAATGATAGCGGGTCTTAATGAGCAGTTCTTC. This translates into CASSLMIAGLNEQFF.

This clonotype was found many times. V is TRBV20-1 and J is TRBJ2-5; D is perhaps TRBD2 (5 bases). The V end was cut by 5 bases, the J end by 2 bases, with 12 bases between. The CDR3 has 13 residues. The germline V gene has CDR1 DFQATT and CDR2 SNEGSKA (reference sequence). The CDR3 sequence: CSASRTVQETQYF. The CDR3 DNA is TGCAGTGCTTCAAGGACTGTTCAAGAGACCCAGTACTTC.

This clonotype was seen ten or more times. The J gene is TRBJ1-5, the V gene TRBV20-1; 9 positions agree with TRBD1. This CDR3 is 17 amino acids long. Germline V gives CDR1 DFQATT, CDR2 SNEGSKA (reference sequence). The trim removed 0 bases at V and 4 bases at J, leaving 10 bases unmatched. The CDR3 region is CSARETSGTGRNQPQHF. Here the CDR3 DNA reads TGCAGTGCTAGAGAGACCAGTGGGACAGGGAGGAATCAGCCCCAGCATTTT.

Only one count was recorded for this clonotype. This chain joins TRBV7-2 and TRBJ2-1; TRBD2 aligns across 10 bases. V lost 3 bases and J lost 5; bases outside the gene matches: 7. This CDR3 is built from 16 residues. Germline CDR1 reads SGHTA; CDR2 reads FQGNSA. CDR3 amino acids: CASSFLGTSAHNEQFF. CDR3 bases: TGTGCCAGCAGCTTTCTGGGGACTAGCGCCCACAATGAGCAGTTCTTC.

The J gene is TRBJ2-7, the V gene TRBV15, with D perhaps given as TRBD1 or TRBD2 (5 bases each). Trimming removed 3 bases from V and 6 bases from J, with 12 bases in between. The CDR3 covers 13 residues. Germline V gene sequence: CDR1 LNHNV, CDR2 YYDKDF (reference sequence). The CDR3 is CATSSSGGFEQYF. Written as DNA, the CDR3 is TGTGCCACCAGCAGTTCTGGGGGTTTCGAGCAGTACTTC.

The sample holds many counts of this clonotype. CDR3 in DNA: TGTGCCAGCAGCTTAACTGCTAGCGGGGGTACGCCGTACGAGCAGTACTTC. It is translated as CASSLTASGGTPYEQYF. The chain is built from TRBV7-3 and TRBJ2-7; TRBD2 aligns across 10 bases. CDR3 length: 17 residues. The germline V gene has CDR1 SGHTA and CDR2 FQGTGA. V lost 0 bases to trimming and J lost 4 bases; unmatched junction nucleotides: 9.

This chain joins TRBV15 and TRBJ1-1, with D possibly matching TRBD1 (6 bases). V was clipped by 0 bases and J by 11 bases, with 10 bases between them. Germline V gene lookup returns CDR1 LNHNV and CDR2 YYDKDF (reference sequence). CDR3 length equals 12 residues. The CDR3 nucleotides read TGTGCCACCAGCAGAGATAGGACAGAGGCTTTCTTT. Translated: CATSRDRTEAFF.

The sample holds many counts of this clonotype. The chain recombines TRBV7-8 with TRBJ1-6, with 7 bases identical to TRBD1. Germline V gives CDR1 SGHVS, CDR2 FQNEAQ. There are 15 residues in the CDR3. V gave up 5 bases and J gave up 7 bases; unmatched junction bases: 8. CDR3 residues: CASSTRQGPNSPLHF. The CDR3 nucleotides read TGTGCCAGCAGCACCCGACAGGGCCCCAATTCACCCCTCCACTTT.

For the CDR3, the DNA is TGTGCCAGCAGCCAATTGACAGGGGCCGAGCAGTACTTC. Translation: CASSQLTGAEQYF. V usage is TRBV3-1 and J usage is TRBJ2-7, with TRBD1 identical over 8 bases. The CDR3 is made up of 13 amino acids. Per the germline V gene, CDR1 is LGHDT and CDR2 is YNNKEL (reference sequence). Trimming removed 2 bases from V and 6 bases from J; junction bases left unmatched: 3.